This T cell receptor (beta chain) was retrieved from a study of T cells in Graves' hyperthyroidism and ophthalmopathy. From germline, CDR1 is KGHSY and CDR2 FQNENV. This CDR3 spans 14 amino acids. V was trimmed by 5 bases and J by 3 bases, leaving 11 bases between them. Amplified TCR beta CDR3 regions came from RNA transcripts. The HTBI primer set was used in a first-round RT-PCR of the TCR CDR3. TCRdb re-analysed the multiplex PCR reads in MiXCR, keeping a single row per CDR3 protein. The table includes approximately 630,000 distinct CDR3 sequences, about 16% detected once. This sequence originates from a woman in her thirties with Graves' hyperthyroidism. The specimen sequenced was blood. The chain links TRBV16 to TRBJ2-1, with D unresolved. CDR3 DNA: TGTGCCAGCAGCTACTCAACCGGCTACAATGAGCAGTTCTTC. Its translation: CASSYSTGYNEQFF.